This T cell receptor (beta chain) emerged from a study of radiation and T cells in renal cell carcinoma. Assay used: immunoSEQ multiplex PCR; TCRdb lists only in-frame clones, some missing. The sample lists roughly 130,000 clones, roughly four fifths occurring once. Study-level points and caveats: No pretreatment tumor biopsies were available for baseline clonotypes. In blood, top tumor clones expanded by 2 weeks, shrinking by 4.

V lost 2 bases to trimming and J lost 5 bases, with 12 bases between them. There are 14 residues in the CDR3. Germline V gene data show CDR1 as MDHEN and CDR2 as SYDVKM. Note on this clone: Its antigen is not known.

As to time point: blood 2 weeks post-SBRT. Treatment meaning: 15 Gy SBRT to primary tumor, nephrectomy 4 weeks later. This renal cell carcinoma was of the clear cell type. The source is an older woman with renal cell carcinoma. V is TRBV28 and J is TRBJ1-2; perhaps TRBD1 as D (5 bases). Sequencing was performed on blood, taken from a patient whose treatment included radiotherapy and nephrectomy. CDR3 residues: CASSLIAGRYGYTF. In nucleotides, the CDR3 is TGTGCCAGCAGTTTAATCGCAGGGCGATATGGCTACACCTTC.